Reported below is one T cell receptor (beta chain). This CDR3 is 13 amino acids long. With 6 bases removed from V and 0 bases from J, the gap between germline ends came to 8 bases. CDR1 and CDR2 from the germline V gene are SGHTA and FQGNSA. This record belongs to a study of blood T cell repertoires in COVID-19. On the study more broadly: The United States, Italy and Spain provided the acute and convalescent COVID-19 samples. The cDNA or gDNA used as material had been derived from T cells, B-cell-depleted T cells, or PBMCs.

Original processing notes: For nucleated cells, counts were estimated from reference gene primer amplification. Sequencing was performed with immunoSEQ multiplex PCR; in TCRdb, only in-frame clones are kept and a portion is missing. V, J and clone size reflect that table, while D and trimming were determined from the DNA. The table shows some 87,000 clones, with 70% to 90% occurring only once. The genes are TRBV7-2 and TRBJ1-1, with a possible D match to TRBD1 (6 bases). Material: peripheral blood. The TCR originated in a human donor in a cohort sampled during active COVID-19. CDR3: CASRAGVNTEAFF. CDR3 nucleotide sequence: TGTGCCAGCAGGGCAGGGGTGAACACTGAAGCTTTCTTT.